Listed here is a single T cell receptor (beta chain). Its antigen is unidentified. The time point was: peripheral blood 6 weeks after treatment start. This sample stems from a study of PD-L1 blockade in urothelial cancer. In the study overall: Patients previously received 0 to 3 chemotherapy regimens. When blood samples were assessed, the median T cell count was some 140,000. Blood underwent analysis 3 weeks (second dose) and 6 weeks after treatment began.

The CDR3 length is 15 residues. Germline loops: CDR1 SGHTA, CDR2 FQGTGA. V was clipped by 3 bases and J by 0 bases; unmatched bases: 4. General study points: By 3 weeks, tumor-associated blood clones had expanded more in durable-benefit patients.

The data were produced by immunoSEQ multiplex PCR, yet TCRdb's version contains in-frame clones alone and is incomplete. Among about 120,000 clones listed, 86% were seen once. The chain combines TRBV7-3 with TRBJ2-7; 8 positions match TRBD2. The TCR comes from a man aged 45-65 years with urothelial cancer. This specimen was PBMCs, taken around atezolizumab (anti-PD-L1) treatment. The CDR3 coding sequence is TGTGCCAGCAGCTTGATGAGCGGGGGCTCCTACGAGCAGTACTTC. It is translated as CASSLMSGGSYEQYF.